This T cell receptor (beta chain) was identified during a study of control samples from healthy donors and cancer patients. Data came from immunoSEQ multiplex PCR; TCRdb stores just in-frame clones and leaves some out. The sample carries about 49,000 clones, about 86% recorded once. With 5 bases clipped from V and 5 bases from J, the junction kept 15 bases outside the gene matches. The germline V gene encodes CDR1 MNHEY and CDR2 SMNVEV (reference sequence). This CDR3 spans 17 amino acids. The V call is TRBV27, the J call TRBJ2-1; 7 nucleotides align to TRBD2. Sequencing was done on a sample of PBMCs. This TCR was sampled from a woman between 50 and 59 years old with lung cancer. The CDR3 here is CASSREGGMKPNNEQFF. As DNA, the CDR3 is TGTGCCAGCAGTCGTGAGGGAGGGATGAAGCCCAACAATGAGCAGTTCTTC.